This TCR beta chain was identified in a study of T-cell reconstitution after alpha-beta-depleted transplantation in children. The authors prepared the TCRbeta library with unique molecular identifiers. A single record per CDR3 protein comes from TCRdb applying MiXCR to the PCR reads. The sample lists more than 85,000 distinct CDR3 sequences, over 9% occurring once. Many counts were recorded for this clonotype. CDR1 is MNHEY, CDR2 SVGEGT, per germline. The CDR3 runs to 14 residues. V was clipped by 4 bases and J by 6 bases, with 16 bases between them. The V gene is TRBV6-2 or TRBV6-3, the J gene TRBJ2-7; tentatively, D is TRBD2 (6 bases). Sequenced here: PBMCs from the stem cell graft donor, sampled from the stem cell graft. This TCR was sampled from a human donor who donated a stem cell graft to a child with acute lymphoblastic leukemia. The CDR3: CASSSEPVGSEQYF. The CDR3 DNA is TGTGCCAGCAGTTCTGAACCAGTCGGGAGCGAGCAGTACTTC.